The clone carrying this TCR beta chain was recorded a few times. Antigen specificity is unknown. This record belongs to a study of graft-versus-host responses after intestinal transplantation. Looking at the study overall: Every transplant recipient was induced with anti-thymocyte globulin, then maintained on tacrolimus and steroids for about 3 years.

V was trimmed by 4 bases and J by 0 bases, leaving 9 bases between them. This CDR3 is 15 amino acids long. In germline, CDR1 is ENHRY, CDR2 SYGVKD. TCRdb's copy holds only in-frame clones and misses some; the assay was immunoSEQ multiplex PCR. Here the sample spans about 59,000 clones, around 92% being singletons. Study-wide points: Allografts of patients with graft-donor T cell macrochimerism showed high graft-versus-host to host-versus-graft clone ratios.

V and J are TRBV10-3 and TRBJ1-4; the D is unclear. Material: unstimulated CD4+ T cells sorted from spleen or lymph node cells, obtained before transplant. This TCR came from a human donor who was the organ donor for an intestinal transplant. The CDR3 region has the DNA TGTGCCATCAGTGCGGGAGGGACAACTAATGAAAAACTGTTTTTT. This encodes CAISAGGTTNEKLFF.